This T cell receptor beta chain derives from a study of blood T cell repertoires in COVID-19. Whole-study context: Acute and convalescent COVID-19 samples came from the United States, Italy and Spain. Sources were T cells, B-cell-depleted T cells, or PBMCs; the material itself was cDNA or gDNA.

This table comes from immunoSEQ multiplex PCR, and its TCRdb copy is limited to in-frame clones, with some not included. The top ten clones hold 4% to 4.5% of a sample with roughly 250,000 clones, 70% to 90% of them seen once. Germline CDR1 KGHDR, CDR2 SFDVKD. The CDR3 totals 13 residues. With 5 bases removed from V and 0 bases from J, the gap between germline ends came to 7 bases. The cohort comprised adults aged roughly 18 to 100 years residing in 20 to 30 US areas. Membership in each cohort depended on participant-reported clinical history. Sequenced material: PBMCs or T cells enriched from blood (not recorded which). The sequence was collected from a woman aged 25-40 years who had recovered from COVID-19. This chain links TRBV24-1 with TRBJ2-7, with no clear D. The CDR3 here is CATSAAYSYEQYF. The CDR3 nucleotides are TGTGCCACCAGTGCCGCCTACTCCTACGAGCAGTACTTC.